This T cell receptor (beta chain) was documented in a study of cytomegalovirus exposure and HLA in healthy donors (dated by TCRdb to 2016 to 2017). Study-wide context: According to a later analysis, one platform produced both the roughly 130 validation repertoires and the roughly 650 repertoires of the first cohort. The study aimed to test whether cataloging public T cell receptors could reveal signatures of past pathogen exposure. Besides the first cohort of about 730 subjects, a separate validation cohort made up of roughly 120 different subjects was used. High-throughput TCR immunosequencing, statistical association of individual TCRs with disease status, and machine learning were combined to predict cytomegalovirus infection status.

Regarding this clone: Which antigen it targets is not known. Base qualities are missing; no much larger clone stands one base away.

The library was prepared using the immunoSEQ multiplex PCR assay. The study's processing was this. A statistical classification framework was developed to diagnose cytomegalovirus status using the catalog of TCR beta chain sequences. As stored in TCRdb, this immuneACCESS dataset retains in-frame rearrangements with V and J assigned. A fraction of the clones does not appear; measured against another copy, unresolved V genes explain less than half of the discrepancy, and the remainder lacks a known reason. V and J calls and clone size are copied from that table; D and trimming were computed from the DNA. The table for this sample lists 95,000 to 150,000 clones; over 90% of them were counted only once. The ten largest clones represent around 1.2% of the sample. Overall study results and their limits: In both the original and validation cohorts, the classifier was reported to diagnose cytomegalovirus status with high specificity and sensitivity. A later analysis had no HLA typing for the validation cohort, so co-occurrence there was scored across all 130 or so repertoires. Of the cluster scores, roughly 95% were above 0 in a later analysis, which found that TCRs clustered in the first cohort also tended to co-occur in the 95 to 150 validation repertoires. The authors suggested that the approach could potentially be generalized to other disease states and immunological phenotypes. Most TCR sequences were observed very rarely across donors, whereas some public TCRs were present in many individuals. Three of the identified cytomegalovirus-associated TCR beta chains were confirmed in vitro to be specific for cytomegalovirus antigens. A total of 150 to 200 TCR beta chains were listed by the study as associated with cytomegalovirus.

Separate from the roughly 650-subject first cohort, the validation cohort of over 90 subjects was the group to which the donors belonged. The sample consisted of PBMCs. The clonotype originates from a woman between 18 and 29 years old in good health and CMV-seronegative.

The CDR3 has the sequence CASSFRGSSSYEQYF. Read as DNA, the sequence is TGCGCCAGCAGCTTTAGGGGGTCTTCCTCCTACGAGCAGTACTTC. Rearrangement joined TRBV5-1 to TRBJ2-7, and the D gene may be TRBD1, 6 bases matching. Spanning cysteine to phenylalanine, the CDR3 consists of 15 amino acids. The retained sequence is limited to the CDR3, 45 bases, with the frame set at the first base. V is shortened by 2 bases, J by 0 bases, and the region joining them spans 12 bases. CDR1 and CDR2 are drawn from the germline V gene: SGHRS, YFSETQ.